What follows are 7 T cell receptor beta chains derived from one specimen sequenced in a study of blood T cell repertoires in COVID-19. Sequencing used immunoSEQ multiplex PCR; TCRdb keeps in-frame clones, though not all of them. Among around 300,000 clones listed, around 82% were seen once. The specimen sequenced was peripheral blood. The source of these receptors is a young man with active or convalescent COVID-19.

This clone has more than one count but fewer than ten. V and J are TRBV30 and TRBJ1-1; unclear D gene. Looked up from germline, CDR1 is GTSNPN and CDR2 is SVGIG (reference sequence). Deletions cut 4 bases from V and 3 bases from J, with 12 bases between. The CDR3 extends over 13 amino acids. DNA for the CDR3: TGTGCCTGGATTCGAGGGTTCGACACTGAAGCTTTCTTT. It codes for CAWIRGFDTEAFF. Variable domain in full (rest from reference TRBV30 and TRBJ1-1): SQTIHQWPATLVQPVGSPLSLECTVEGTSNPNLYWYRQAAGRGLQLLFYSVGIGQISSEVPQNLSASRPQDRQFILSSKKLLLSDSGFYLCAWIRGFDTEAFFGQGTRLTVV.

The genes are TRBV6-4 and TRBJ2-1; possible D gene TRBD2, 6 bases. Trimming shortened V by 4 bases and J by 7 bases, and 17 bases separated the two germline ends. Germline values: CDR1 MRHNA, CDR2 SNTAGT. The CDR3 is 15 residues long. CDR3 nucleotide sequence: TGTGCCAGCAGTGGCCGCCTAGCGAGTCTAAATGAGCAGTTCTTC. It encodes CASSGRLASLNEQFF.

The chain joins TRBV6-5 to TRBJ1-1; a possible D gene is TRBD1 (5 bases). V shed 1 base and J shed 7 bases, with 7 bases lying between them. Germline assignment: CDR1 MNHEY and CDR2 SVGAGI. This CDR3 comprises 12 residues. This chain's CDR3 is CASSYYDSEAFF. CDR3 in DNA: TGTGCCAGCAGTTACTACGACAGTGAAGCTTTCTTT.

This sequence joins TRBV18 and TRBJ1-2, with TRBD1 matching 11 bases. The V segment lost 5 bases and the J segment 3 bases; nucleotides outside the gene matches: 5. The CDR3 covers 15 residues. Germline values: CDR1 KGHSH, CDR2 LQKENI. This CDR3 is CASSAGQGVDYGYTF. The CDR3 DNA is TGTGCCAGCTCAGCGGGACAGGGGGTAGACTATGGCTACACCTTC.

This clone was detected a few times. The chain is built from TRBV30 and TRBJ2-1, with 8 bases fitting TRBD1. This CDR3 is built from 14 residues. V was pared by 4 bases and J by 2 bases, with 4 bases of the junction left unmatched. Germline V CDR1 and CDR2: GTSNPN, SVGIG (reference sequence). The CDR3 protein is CAWTDRGPYNEQFF. CDR3 DNA: TGTGCCTGGACAGACAGGGGCCCCTACAATGAGCAGTTCTTC.

The chain uses TRBV5-6 and TRBJ1-6; 8 bases match TRBD1. Germline V lookup: CDR1 SGHDT, CDR2 YYEEEE. V shed 2 bases and J 1 base; nucleotides not matched to a gene: 2. The CDR3 length is 16 residues. This CDR3 is CASSLQGESYNSPLHF. The CDR3 DNA reads TGTGCCAGCAGCTTACAGGGGGAGTCCTATAATTCACCCCTCCACTTT.

The CDR3 DNA sequence: TGTGCCAGCAGGTCTCTACAGGGGGACTATGGCTACACCTTC. This encodes CASRSLQGDYGYTF. This chain uses TRBV9 with TRBJ1-2; TRBD1 matches 8 bases. The CDR3 is 14 residues long. The germline CDR1 and CDR2 sequences are SGDLS and YYNGEE. J lost 3 bases, V lost 5 bases, and 6 bases had no gene match.